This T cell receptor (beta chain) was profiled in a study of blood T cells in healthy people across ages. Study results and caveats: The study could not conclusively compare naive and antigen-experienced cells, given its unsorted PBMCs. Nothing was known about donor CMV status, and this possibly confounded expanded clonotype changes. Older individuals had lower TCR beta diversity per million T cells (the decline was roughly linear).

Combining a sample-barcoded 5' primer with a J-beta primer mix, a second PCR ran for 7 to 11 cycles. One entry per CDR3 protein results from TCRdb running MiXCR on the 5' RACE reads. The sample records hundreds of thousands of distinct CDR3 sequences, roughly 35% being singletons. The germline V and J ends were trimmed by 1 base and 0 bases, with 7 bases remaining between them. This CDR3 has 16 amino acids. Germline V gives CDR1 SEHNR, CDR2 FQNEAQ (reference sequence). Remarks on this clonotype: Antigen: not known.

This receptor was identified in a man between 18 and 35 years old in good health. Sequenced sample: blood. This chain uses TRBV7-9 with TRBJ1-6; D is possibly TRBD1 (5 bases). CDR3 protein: CASSLGGTSYNSPLHF. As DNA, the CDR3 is TGTGCCAGCAGCTTAGGAGGGACCTCCTATAATTCACCCCTCCACTTT.